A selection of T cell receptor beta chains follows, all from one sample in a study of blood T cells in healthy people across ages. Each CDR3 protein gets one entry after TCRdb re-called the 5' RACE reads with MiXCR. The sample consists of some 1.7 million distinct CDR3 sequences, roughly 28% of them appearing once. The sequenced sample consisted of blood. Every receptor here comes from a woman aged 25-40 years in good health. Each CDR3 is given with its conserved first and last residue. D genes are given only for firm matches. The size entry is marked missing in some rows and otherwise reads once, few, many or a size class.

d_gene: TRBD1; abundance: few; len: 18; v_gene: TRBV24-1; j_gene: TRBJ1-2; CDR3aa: CATSIRGTGGNITYGYTF; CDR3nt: TGTGCCACCAGTATTCGCGGGACAGGGGGCAATATAACCTATGGCTACACCTTC
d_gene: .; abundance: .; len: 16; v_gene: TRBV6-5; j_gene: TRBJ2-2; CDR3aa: CASSYEAGANTGELFF; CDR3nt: TGTGCCAGCAGTTACGAGGCAGGTGCGAACACCGGGGAGCTGTTTTTT
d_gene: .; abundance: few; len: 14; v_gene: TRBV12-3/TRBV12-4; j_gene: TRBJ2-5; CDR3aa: CASSLRQSEETQYF; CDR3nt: TGTGCCAGCAGTTTACGGCAGAGCGAAGAGACCCAGTACTTC
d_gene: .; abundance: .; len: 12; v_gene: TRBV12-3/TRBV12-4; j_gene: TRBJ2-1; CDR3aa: CASSPSRLEQFF; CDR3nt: TGTGCCAGCAGTCCATCCAGGCTTGAGCAGTTCTTC
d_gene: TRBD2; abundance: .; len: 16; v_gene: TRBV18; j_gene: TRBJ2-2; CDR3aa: CASSPVGLAATGELFF; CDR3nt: TGTGCCAGCTCACCCGTGGGACTAGCGGCCACCGGGGAGCTGTTTTTT
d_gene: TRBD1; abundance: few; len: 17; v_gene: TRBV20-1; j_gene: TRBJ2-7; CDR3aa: CSARDPTAQGAQSEQYF; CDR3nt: TGCAGTGCTAGAGATCCCACCGCACAGGGGGCGCAGAGTGAGCAGTACTTC
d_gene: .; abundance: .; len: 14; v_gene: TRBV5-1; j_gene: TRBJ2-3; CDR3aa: CASSLGIASDTQYF; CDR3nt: TGCGCCAGCAGCTTGGGGATAGCGTCAGATACGCAGTATTTT
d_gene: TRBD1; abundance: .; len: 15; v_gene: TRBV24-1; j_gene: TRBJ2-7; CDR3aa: CATSDPETGDYEQYF; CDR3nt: TGTGCCACCAGTGACCCAGAGACAGGGGACTACGAGCAGTACTTC
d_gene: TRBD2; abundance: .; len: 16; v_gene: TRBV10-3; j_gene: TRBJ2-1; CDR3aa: CAIRSPTSGRMNEQFF; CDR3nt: TGTGCCATCAGGTCCCCGACTAGCGGGAGAATGAATGAGCAGTTCTTC
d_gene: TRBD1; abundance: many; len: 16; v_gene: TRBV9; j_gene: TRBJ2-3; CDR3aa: CASSVGVTGSTDTQYF; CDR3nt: TGTGCCAGCAGCGTAGGTGTGACAGGGAGCACAGATACGCAGTATTTT
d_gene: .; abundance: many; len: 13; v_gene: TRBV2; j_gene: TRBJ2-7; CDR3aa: CASSTLLQGEQYF; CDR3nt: TGTGCCAGCAGCACACTCCTTCAGGGCGAGCAGTACTTC
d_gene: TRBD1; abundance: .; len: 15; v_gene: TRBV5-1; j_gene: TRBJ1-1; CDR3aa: CASSLARAGGTEAFF; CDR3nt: TGCGCCAGCAGCTTGGCCAGGGCAGGGGGGACTGAAGCTTTCTTT
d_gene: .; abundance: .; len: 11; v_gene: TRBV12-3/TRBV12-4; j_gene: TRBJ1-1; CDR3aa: CASSLRFQAFF; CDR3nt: TGTGCCAGCAGTTTAAGATTTCAAGCTTTCTTT
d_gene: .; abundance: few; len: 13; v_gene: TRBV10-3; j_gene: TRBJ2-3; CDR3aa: CAISESEGDTQYF; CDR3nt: TGTGCCATCAGTGAGTCTGAGGGAGATACGCAGTATTTT
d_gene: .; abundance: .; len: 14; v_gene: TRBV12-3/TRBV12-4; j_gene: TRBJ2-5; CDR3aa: CASSYGPRAETQYF; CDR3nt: TGTGCTAGCAGTTACGGTCCGAGGGCGGAGACCCAGTACTTC
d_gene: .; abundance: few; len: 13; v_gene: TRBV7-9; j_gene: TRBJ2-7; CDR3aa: CASSKPQVSEQYF; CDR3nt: TGTGCCAGCAGCAAACCCCAGGTGTCCGAGCAGTACTTC
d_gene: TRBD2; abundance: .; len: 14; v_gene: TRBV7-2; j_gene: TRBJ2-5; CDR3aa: CASSLGLAFETQYF; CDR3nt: TGTGCCAGCAGCTTAGGACTAGCTTTTGAGACCCAGTACTTC
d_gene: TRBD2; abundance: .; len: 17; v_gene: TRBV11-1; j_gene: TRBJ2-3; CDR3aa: CASSSQGSGGILSTQYF; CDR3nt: TGTGCCAGCAGCTCCCAGGGAAGCGGGGGCATATTAAGTACGCAGTATTTT
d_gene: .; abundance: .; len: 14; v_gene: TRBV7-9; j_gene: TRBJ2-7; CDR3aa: CAISLAVMGYEQYF; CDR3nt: TGTGCCATCAGCTTAGCGGTCATGGGCTACGAGCAGTACTTC
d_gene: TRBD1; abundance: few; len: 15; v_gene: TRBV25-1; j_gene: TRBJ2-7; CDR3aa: CASSDLGQFGYEQYF; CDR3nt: TGTGCCAGCAGTGACCTGGGACAGTTTGGCTACGAGCAGTACTTC
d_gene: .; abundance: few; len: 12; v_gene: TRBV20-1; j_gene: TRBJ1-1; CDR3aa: CSASWENTEAFF; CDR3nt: TGCAGTGCTAGTTGGGAGAACACTGAAGCTTTCTTT
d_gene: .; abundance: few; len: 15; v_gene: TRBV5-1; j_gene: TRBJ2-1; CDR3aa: CASSFVAEVYNEQFF; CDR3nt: TGCGCCAGCAGCTTCGTAGCGGAGGTATACAATGAGCAGTTCTTC
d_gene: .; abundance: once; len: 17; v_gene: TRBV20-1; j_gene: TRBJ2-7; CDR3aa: CSARESTTAVLSYEQYF; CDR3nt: TGCAGTGCTAGGGAATCGACGACAGCAGTCCTCTCCTACGAGCAGTACTTC
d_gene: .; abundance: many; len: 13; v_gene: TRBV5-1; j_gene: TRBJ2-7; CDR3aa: CASSFGGGSEQYF; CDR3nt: TGCGCCAGCAGCTTCGGAGGAGGCAGCGAGCAGTACTTC